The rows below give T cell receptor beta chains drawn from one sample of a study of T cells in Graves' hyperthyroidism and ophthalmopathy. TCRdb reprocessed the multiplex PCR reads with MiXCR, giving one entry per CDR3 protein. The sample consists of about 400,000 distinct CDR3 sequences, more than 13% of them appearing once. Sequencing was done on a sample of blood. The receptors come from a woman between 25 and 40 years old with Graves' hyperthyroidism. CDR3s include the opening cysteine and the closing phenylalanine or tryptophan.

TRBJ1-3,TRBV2,CASSADSGNTIYF
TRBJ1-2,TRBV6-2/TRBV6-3,CASSYAGTNPGGYTF
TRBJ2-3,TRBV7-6,CASSPNRGAVTDTQYF
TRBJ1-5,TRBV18,CASSPDTGNQPQHF
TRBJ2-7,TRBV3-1,CASSYGTGGFGEQYF
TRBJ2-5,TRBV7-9,CASSLGQKETQYF
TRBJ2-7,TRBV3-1,CASSQISTEQPYEQYF
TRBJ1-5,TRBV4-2,CASSDRAPSNQPQHF
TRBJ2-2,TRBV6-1,CASSEASGIGTGELFF
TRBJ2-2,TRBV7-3,CASSDRVAGFKIGDTGELFF
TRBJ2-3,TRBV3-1,CASSPTSGTTDTQYF
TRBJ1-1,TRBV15,CATSRQENTEAFF
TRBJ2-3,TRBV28,CASRPSGSRADTQYF
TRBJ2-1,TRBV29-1,CSVDARGRSTYNEQFF
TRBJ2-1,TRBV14,CASSHRRVSYNEQFF
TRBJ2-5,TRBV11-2,CASSLSISGQETQYF
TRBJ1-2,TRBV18,CASSPPGQGGYGYTF
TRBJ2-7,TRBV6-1,CASSRQDNYEQYF
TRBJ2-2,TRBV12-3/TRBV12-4,CASDTDRGLGGELFF
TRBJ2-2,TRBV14,CASSGIGELFF
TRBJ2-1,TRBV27,CASSLFLAAYNEQFF
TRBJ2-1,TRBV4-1,CASSQVGDNEQFF
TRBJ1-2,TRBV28,CASSSRTLSTSYGYTF
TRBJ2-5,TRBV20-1,CSVGDQETQYF
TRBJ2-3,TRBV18,CASSPLGLAGFGADTQYF
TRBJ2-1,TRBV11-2,CASRGGGGPEQFF
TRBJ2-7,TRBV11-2,CASSLEGLAGDYEQYF
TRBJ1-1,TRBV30,CACRSGVMNTEAFF
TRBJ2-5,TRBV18,CASSPDRAGETQYF
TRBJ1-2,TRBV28,CASSFLSYGYTF
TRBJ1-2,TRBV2,CASSERGANHGYTF
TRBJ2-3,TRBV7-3,CASSPKAGGTQYF
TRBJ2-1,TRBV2,CASSEVYLRDGGNEQFF
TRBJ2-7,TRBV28,CASSNSGMGAYEQYF
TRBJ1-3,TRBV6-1,CASSEYGFSSGNTIYF
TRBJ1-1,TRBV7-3,CASSLNRGGAEAFF
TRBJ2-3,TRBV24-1,CATSGRNRGSTDMQYF
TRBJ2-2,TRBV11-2,CASSLEWPPGELFF
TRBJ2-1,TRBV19,CASREEGIYNEQFF
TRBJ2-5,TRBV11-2,CASSDPGLRGGETQYF
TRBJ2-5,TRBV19,CASSMGHRETQYF
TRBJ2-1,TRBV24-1,CATSEGQGTYNEQFF
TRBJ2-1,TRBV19,CASRMSGDSYNEQFF
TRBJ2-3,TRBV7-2,CASSLSAAPGTQYF
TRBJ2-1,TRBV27,CASSFLAGGPGWEQFF
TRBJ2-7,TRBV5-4,CASSFGGQVLYEQYF
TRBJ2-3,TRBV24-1,CATSRGMTTDTQYF
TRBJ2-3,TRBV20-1,CSALWTASTDTQYF
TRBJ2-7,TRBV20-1,CSALAILSYEQYF
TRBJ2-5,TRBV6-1,CASTRSPGTQYF
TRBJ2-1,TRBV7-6,CASSLSRSNYNEQFF
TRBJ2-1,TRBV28,CASSFGLPGYNEQFF
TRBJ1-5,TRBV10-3,CASVVGTISNQPQHF
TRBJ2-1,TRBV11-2,CASSLALQNEQFF
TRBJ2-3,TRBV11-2,CASSLDERSTDTQYF
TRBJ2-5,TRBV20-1,CSARGWDSIGETQYF
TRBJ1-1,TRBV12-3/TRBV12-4,CASSSSLANTEAFF